A single sample is the source of the 10 T cell receptor beta chains below, sequenced in a study of cytotoxic CD8 clonotypes in ibrutinib-treated CLL. Clones were sequenced by immunoSEQ multiplex PCR, and TCRdb holds only the in-frame ones, with some missing. Counted here are around 91,000 clones, about 86% occurring once; the ten biggest clones make up under 6%. The sample consisted of PBMCs, taken before ibrutinib treatment. The receptors derive from a human donor with chronic lymphocytic leukemia.

This clone was seen more than once but under ten times. The rearrangement uses TRBV5-1 and TRBJ2-3; 11 bases fit TRBD2. Germline values: CDR1 SGHRS, CDR2 YFSETQ. After removal of 4 bases from V and 3 bases from J, the junction contained 7 bases not matched to a gene. The CDR3 spans 16 residues. The CDR3 spells CASSKVTSGRTDTQYF. DNA of the CDR3: TGCGCCAGCAGCAAAGTTACTAGCGGGAGAACAGATACGCAGTATTTT.

V gene TRBV7-3 combines with J gene TRBJ2-2; D might be TRBD1 (6 bases). Germline V gene sequence: CDR1 SGHTA, CDR2 FQGTGA. The V end was cut by 5 bases, the J end by 5 bases, with 12 bases between. The CDR3 is 14 amino acids. CDR3 sequence (DNA): TGTGCCAGCAGCCCTGGGGGCGGGACCGGGGAGCTGTTTTTT. Translated: CASSPGGGTGELFF. Together with reference TRBV7-3 and TRBJ2-2, the CDR3 gives the full variable domain: GAGVSQTPSNKVTEKGKYVELRCDPISGHTALYWYRQSLGQGPEFLIYFQGTGAADDSGLPNDRFFAVRPEGSVSTLKIQRTERGDSAVYLCASSPGGGTGELFFGEGSRLTVL.

The chain combines TRBV11-1 with TRBJ2-2; tentative D call: TRBD1 (5 bases). The V gene lost 5 bases and the J gene lost 7 bases, with 17 bases spanning the gap. Germline V CDR1 and CDR2: SGHAT, FQDESV (reference sequence). CDR3 length equals 15 residues. Written as DNA, the CDR3 is TGTGCCAGCAGCCCCAAGGGGTCCCGGGTCGGGGAGCTGTTTTTT. This codes for CASSPKGSRVGELFF.

This clone is labeled medium-sized (0.01 to 0.1%). The chain links TRBV6-1 to TRBJ2-1; D assignment may be TRBD1 or TRBD2 (5 bases each). Germline V CDR1 and CDR2: MNHNS, SASEGT. The CDR3 loop spans 15 amino acids. V was trimmed by 3 bases and J by 1 base, leaving 10 bases between them. CDR3: CASSDPGRSYNEQFF. CDR3 DNA: TGTGCCAGCAGTGACCCGGGGCGGTCCTACAATGAGCAGTTCTTC.

The chain links TRBV6-5 to TRBJ1-3; D unclear. There are 16 residues in the CDR3. CDR1 is MNHEY and CDR2 is SVGAGI in the germline V gene. The V gene lost 0 bases and the J gene lost 0 bases, with 9 bases spanning the gap. CDR3 region: CASSYSPEFSGNTIYF. Here the CDR3 DNA reads TGTGCCAGCAGTTACTCTCCAGAGTTCTCTGGAAACACCATATATTTT.

Notes on this clone: At the DNA level, this CDR3 is encoded by other sequences in the same sample as well. The chain employs TRBV29-1 and TRBJ2-6; D remains unclear. V dropped 3 bases and J dropped 1 base, with 4 bases sitting between them. The germline CDR1 and CDR2 sequences are SQVTM and ANQGSEA. CDR3 length equals 13 residues. The CDR3 sequence is CSVEGSGANVLTF. The CDR3 coding sequence is TGCAGCGTTGAGGGTTCTGGGGCCAACGTCCTGACTTTC.

This rearrangement joins TRBV30 to TRBJ1-5; no clear D gene. Germline CDR1 is GTSNPN and CDR2 is SVGIG (reference sequence). Trimming left V 5 bases short and J 0 bases short, with 8 bases between. The CDR3 is 13 amino acids. This CDR3 is CAWGLNSNQPQHF. DNA for the CDR3: TGTGCCTGGGGGTTAAATAGCAATCAGCCCCAGCATTTT.

The rearrangement uses TRBV10-3 and TRBJ2-7; D is unclear. Trimming shortened V by 1 base and J by 2 bases, and 6 bases separated the two germline ends. This CDR3 is 13 amino acids long. Per the germline V gene, CDR1 is ENHRY and CDR2 is SYGVKD. In DNA, the CDR3 is TGTGCCATCAGTGAGTTACGGGCCTACGAGCAGTACTTC. Amino acids: CAISELRAYEQYF.

The chain carries TRBV7-9 and TRBJ2-3; 8 nucleotides align to TRBD1. Trimming cost V 5 bases and J 5 bases; bases outside gene matches: 12. In germline, CDR1 is SEHNR, CDR2 FQNEAQ (reference sequence). The CDR3 consists of 16 residues. The CDR3 nucleotides are TGTGCCAGCAGCCTCGGACAGGGTGAATTCCTAGATACGCAGTATTTT. This translates into CASSLGQGEFLDTQYF.

The rearrangement links TRBV6-5 to TRBJ1-2; D perhaps matches TRBD1 (5 bases). This CDR3 is 13 amino acids long. Germline CDR1 is MNHEY and CDR2 is SVGAGI. V shed 3 bases and J shed 7 bases, with 12 bases lying between them. This CDR3 is CASSYLGESGYTF. Here the CDR3 DNA reads TGTGCCAGCAGTTATTTGGGGGAGAGTGGCTACACCTTC.